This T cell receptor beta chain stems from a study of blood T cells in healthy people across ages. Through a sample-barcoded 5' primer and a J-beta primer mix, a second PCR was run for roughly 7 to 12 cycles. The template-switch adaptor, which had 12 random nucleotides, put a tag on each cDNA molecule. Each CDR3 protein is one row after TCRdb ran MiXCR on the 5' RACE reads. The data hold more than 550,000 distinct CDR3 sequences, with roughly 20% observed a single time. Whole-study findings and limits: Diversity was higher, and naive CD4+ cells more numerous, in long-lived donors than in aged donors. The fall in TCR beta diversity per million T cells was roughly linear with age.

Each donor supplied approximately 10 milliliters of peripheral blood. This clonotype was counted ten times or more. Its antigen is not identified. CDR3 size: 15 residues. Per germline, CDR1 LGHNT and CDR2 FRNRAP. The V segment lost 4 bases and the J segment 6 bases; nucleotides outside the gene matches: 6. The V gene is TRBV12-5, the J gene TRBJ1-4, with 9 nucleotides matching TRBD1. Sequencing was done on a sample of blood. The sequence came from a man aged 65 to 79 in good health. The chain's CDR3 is CASGSGDRGDEKLFF. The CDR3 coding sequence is TGTGCTAGTGGTTCCGGCGACAGGGGGGATGAAAAACTGTTTTTT.